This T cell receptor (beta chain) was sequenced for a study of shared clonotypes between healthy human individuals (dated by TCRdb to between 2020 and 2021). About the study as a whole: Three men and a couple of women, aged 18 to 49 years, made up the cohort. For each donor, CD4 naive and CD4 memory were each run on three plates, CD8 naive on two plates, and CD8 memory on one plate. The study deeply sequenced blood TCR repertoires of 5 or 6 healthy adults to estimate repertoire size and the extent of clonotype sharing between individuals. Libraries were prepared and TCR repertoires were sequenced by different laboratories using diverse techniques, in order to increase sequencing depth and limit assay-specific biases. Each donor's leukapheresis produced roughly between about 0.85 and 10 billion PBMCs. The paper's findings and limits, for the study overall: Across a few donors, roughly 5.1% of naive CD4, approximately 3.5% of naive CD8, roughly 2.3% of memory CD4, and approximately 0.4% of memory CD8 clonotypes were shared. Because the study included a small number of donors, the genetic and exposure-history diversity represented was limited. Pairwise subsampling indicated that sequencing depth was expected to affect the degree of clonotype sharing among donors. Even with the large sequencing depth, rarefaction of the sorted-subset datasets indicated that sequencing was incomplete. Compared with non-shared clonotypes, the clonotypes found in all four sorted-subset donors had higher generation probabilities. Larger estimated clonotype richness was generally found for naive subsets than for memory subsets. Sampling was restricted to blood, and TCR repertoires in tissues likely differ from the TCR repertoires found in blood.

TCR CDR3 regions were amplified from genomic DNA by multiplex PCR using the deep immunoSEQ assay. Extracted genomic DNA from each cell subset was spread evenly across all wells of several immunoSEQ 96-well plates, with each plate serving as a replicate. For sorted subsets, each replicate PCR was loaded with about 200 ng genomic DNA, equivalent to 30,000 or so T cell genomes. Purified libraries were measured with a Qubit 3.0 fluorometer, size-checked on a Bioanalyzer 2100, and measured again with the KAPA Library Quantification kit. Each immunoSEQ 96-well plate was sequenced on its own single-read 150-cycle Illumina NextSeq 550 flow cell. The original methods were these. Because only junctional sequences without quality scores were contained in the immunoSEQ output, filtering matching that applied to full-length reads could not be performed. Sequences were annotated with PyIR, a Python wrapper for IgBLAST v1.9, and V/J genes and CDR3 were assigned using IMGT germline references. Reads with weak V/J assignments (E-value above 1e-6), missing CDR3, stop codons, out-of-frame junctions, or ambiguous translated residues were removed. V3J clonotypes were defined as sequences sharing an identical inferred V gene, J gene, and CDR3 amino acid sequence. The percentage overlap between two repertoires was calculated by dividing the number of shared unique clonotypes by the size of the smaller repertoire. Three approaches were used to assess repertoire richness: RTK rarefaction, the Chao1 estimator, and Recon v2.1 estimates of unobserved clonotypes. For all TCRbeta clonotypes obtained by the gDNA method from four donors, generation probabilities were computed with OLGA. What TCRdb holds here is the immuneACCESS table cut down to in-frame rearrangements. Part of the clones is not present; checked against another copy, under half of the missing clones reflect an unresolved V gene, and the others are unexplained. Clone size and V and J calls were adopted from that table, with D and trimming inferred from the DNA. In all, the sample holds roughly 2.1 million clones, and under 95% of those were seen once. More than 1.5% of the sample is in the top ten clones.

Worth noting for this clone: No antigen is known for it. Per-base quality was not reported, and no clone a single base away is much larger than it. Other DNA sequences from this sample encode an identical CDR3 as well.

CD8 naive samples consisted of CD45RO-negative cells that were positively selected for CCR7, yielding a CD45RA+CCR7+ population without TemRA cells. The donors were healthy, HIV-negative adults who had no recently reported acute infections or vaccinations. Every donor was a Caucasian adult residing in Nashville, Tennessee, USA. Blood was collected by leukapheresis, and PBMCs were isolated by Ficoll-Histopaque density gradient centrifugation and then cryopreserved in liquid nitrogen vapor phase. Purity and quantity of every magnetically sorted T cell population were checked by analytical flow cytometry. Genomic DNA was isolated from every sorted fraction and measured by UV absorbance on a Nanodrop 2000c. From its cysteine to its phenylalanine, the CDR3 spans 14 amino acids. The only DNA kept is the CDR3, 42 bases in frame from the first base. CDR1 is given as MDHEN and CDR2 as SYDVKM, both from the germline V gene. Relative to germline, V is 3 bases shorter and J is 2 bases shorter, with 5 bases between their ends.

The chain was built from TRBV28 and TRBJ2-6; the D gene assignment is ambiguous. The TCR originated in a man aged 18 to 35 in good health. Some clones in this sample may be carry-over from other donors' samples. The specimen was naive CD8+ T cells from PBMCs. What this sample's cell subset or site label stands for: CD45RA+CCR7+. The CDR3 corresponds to CASSLLAGANVLTF. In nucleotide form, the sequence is TGTGCCAGCAGTTTGCTAGCTGGGGCCAACGTCCTGACTTTC.